One sample yielded the 6 T cell receptor beta chains listed below, sequenced in a study of blood T cell repertoires in COVID-19. Profiling relied on immunoSEQ multiplex PCR, and the TCRdb table lists in-frame clones only, not all of them. The sample includes about 120,000 clones, roughly 80% of them seen just once. Sequenced material: peripheral blood. All receptors derive from a man in his fifties or sixties with acute or convalescent COVID-19.

Only a few counts were recorded for this clone. The chain links TRBV7-8 to TRBJ1-1; D uncertain. The germline V gene encodes CDR1 SGHVS and CDR2 FQNEAQ. This CDR3 comprises 15 residues. V was shortened by 2 bases and J by 0 bases, with 10 bases between the two germline ends. The CDR3 spells CASSLQIVMNTEAFF. CDR3 bases: TGTGCCAGCAGCTTACAAATAGTCATGAACACTGAAGCTTTCTTT.

The chain uses TRBV30 and TRBJ1-5; TRBD1 agrees at 7 bases. The CDR3 totals 14 residues. The germline V gene encodes CDR1 GTSNPN and CDR2 SVGIG (reference sequence). The J segment lost 7 bases and the V segment lost 2 bases, leaving 8 bases of the junction unmatched. The CDR3 nucleotides are TGTGCCTGGAGTAAGACAGGGTATGACCAGCCCCAGCATTTT. It specifies CAWSKTGYDQPQHF.

The V and J genes are TRBV9 and TRBJ1-2; D is possibly TRBD1 (5 bases). The V end was cut by 0 bases, the J end by 6 bases, with 12 bases between. The CDR3 is 14 amino acids. Germline lookup yields CDR1 SGDLS and CDR2 YYNGEE. CDR3 sequence: CASSVVGQGNGYTF. CDR3 nucleotide sequence: TGTGCCAGCAGCGTAGTGGGGCAGGGAAATGGCTACACCTTC.

The chain recombines TRBV5-1 with TRBJ2-7; 13 positions agree with TRBD2. The ends lost 0 bases at V and 3 bases at J; junction bases unmatched: 3. Germline loops: CDR1 SGHRS, CDR2 YFSETQ. CDR3 length equals 16 residues. CDR3 protein: CASSLGTSGGVYEQYF. The CDR3 DNA reads TGCGCCAGCAGCTTGGGGACTAGCGGGGGTGTCTACGAGCAGTACTTC.

There are a few counts of this clone. This rearrangement joins TRBV30 to TRBJ2-3; tentatively, D is TRBD2 (7 bases). The CDR3 consists of 14 residues. V was cut by 3 bases and J by 5 bases, with 15 bases left in between. Germline CDR1 GTSNPN, CDR2 SVGIG (reference sequence). CDR3 coding DNA: TGTGCCTGGAGCGATGGAGGGGGGGGAGATACGCAGTATTTT. Its protein product is CAWSDGGGGDTQYF.

This clone was detected a few times. The V call is TRBV7-2, the J call TRBJ2-7; D unresolved. The V gene's germline CDR1 is SGHTA and CDR2 FQGNSA. This CDR3 is built from 14 residues. V was pared by 11 bases and J by 0 bases, with 17 bases between. CDR3 sequence (DNA): TGTGCCTCGCGGCCCAAGCATAACTCCTACGAGCAGTACTTC. Its translation is CASRPKHNSYEQYF.